A selection of T cell receptor beta chains follows, all from one sample in a study of CD8 T cells in ankylosing spondylitis. MiXCR, applied by TCRdb to the 5' RACE reads, yields one record per CDR3 protein. Of approximately 150,000 distinct CDR3 sequences in the sample, under 55% were seen once. Sequenced sample: synovial fluid, either unsorted or a sorted T cell fraction (not recorded which). These receptors all come from a male donor with ankylosing spondylitis. Both conserved end residues are part of each CDR3. Each record gives: V gene, D gene, clone size, J gene, CDR3 protein, CDR3 DNA. The D gene is left open where the match is weak. The size field is filled for only some rows; it gives once, few, many or a size class.

>TRBV4-3|.|once|TRBJ2-1
CASSQDTNRPLTYNEQFF
TGCGCCAGCAGCCAAGATACAAATCGGCCCTTAACCTACAATGAGCAGTTCTTC
>TRBV19|.|.|TRBJ1-1
CASSTFTNTEAFF
TGTGCCAGTAGTACTTTCACGAACACTGAAGCTTTCTTT
>TRBV4-3|.|.|TRBJ2-3
CASSQDPGLATSTDTQYF
TGCGCCAGCAGCCAAGATCCCGGCTTAGCGACTAGCACAGATACGCAGTATTTT
>TRBV4-3|.|many|TRBJ2-1
CASSQDINRDNEQFF
TGCGCCAGCAGCCAAGATATCAACCGCGACAATGAGCAGTTCTTC
>TRBV24-1|.|once|TRBJ2-7
CATSDLSHREYEQYF
TGTGCCACCAGTGATTTATCACACCGGGAGTACGAGCAGTACTTC
>TRBV2|.|few|TRBJ2-1
CASAGHMGNEQFF
TGTGCCAGCGCGGGACACATGGGGAATGAGCAGTTCTTC
>TRBV4-1|TRBD1|.|TRBJ1-2
CASSQGPRGVFYYGYTF
TGCGCCAGCAGCCAAGGTCCCAGGGGGGTCTTCTACTATGGCTACACCTTC
>TRBV29-1|.|few|TRBJ1-1
CSVAKEGVEAFF
TGCAGCGTTGCCAAGGAAGGGGTTGAAGCTTTCTTT
>TRBV10-3|.|.|TRBJ1-2
CAINRGGSDYGYTF
TGTGCCATCAATCGCGGCGGGTCTGACTATGGCTACACCTTC
>TRBV28|.|once|TRBJ1-2
CASSLGPAGYYGYTF
TGTGCCAGCAGTTTAGGGCCGGCCGGCTACTATGGCTACACCTTC
>TRBV7-2|.|few|TRBJ1-1
CASSLGEGLEAFF
TGTGCCAGCAGCTTAGGCGAGGGGCTGGAAGCTTTCTTT
>TRBV7-6|.|.|TRBJ1-1
CASSLGDMTEAFF
TGTGCCAGCAGCTTAGGCGACATGACTGAAGCTTTCTTT
>TRBV5-4|.|.|TRBJ2-5
CASMEGLEETQYF
TGTGCCAGCATGGAAGGACTTGAGGAGACCCAGTACTTC
>TRBV15|TRBD2|.|TRBJ2-3
CATSRLNPGLARTDTQYF
TGTGCCACCAGCAGACTTAATCCGGGACTAGCCCGCACAGATACGCAGTATTTT
>TRBV3-1|.|once|TRBJ2-1
CASSDTYGNEQFF
TGTGCCAGCAGCGACACGTACGGGAATGAGCAGTTCTTC
>TRBV9|.|.|TRBJ2-2
CASSPHTGELFF
TGTGCCAGCAGCCCGCACACCGGGGAGCTGTTTTTT
>TRBV18|.|.|TRBJ2-6
CASSVRRGSGANVLTF
TGTGCCAGCTCCGTGAGGAGAGGCAGTGGGGCCAACGTCCTGACTTTC
>TRBV5-1|.|.|TRBJ2-7
CASSLVSDLSSYEQYF
TGCGCCAGCAGCTTGGTGTCGGACCTTTCATCCTACGAGCAGTACTTC
>TRBV12-3/TRBV12-4|.|.|TRBJ1-5
CASSLGGGPGNQPQHF
TGTGCCAGCAGTTTAGGTGGCGGGCCGGGGAATCAGCCCCAGCATTTT
>TRBV7-9|TRBD2|few|TRBJ2-7
CASSSYSGGGYEQYF
TGTGCCAGCAGCTCCTATAGCGGGGGAGGCTACGAGCAGTACTTC
>TRBV24-1|.|many|TRBJ2-1
CATSDPQGSKFF
TGTGCCACCAGTGATCCGCAGGGGTCCAAGTTCTTC
>TRBV5-5|.|few|TRBJ1-2
CASSWRSTGPDGYTF
TGTGCCAGCAGCTGGAGATCAACAGGTCCCGATGGCTACACCTTC
>TRBV20-1|TRBD1|few|TRBJ2-7
CSARGGDRAFSYEQYF
TGCAGTGCTAGAGGCGGGGACAGGGCCTTCTCCTACGAGCAGTACTTC
>TRBV7-8|.|many|TRBJ1-5
CASSPHQGPSWAQHF
TGTGCCAGCAGCCCGCATCAGGGGCCCTCATGGGCCCAGCATTTT
>TRBV10-3|.|.|TRBJ2-1
CAIRAGGSYNEQFF
TGTGCCATCCGAGCCGGGGGATCCTACAATGAGCAGTTCTTC
>TRBV19|.|few|TRBJ2-2
CASSAGTWDSAGELFF
TGTGCCAGTAGTGCCGGGACATGGGATAGTGCCGGGGAGCTGTTTTTT
>TRBV7-9|TRBD1|few|TRBJ2-1
CATGTASYNEQFF
TGTGCCACCGGGACAGCCTCCTACAATGAGCAGTTCTTC